This entry is about one TCR beta chain. Antigen: not known. Libraries were prepared by immunoSEQ multiplex PCR; TCRdb keeps only in-frame clonotypes and omits some of them. Counted here are thousands of clones, roughly 86% occurring once; the ten biggest clones make up 50%. This record comes from a study of STAT5B mutations in CD4+ large granular lymphocyte leukemia. Overall study findings and caveats: Without putative leukemic clones, patient CD4-sorted repertoires remained more clonal than healthy CD4+ repertoires.

Depending on availability, patient cells were bead-separated fractions or unselected PBMC. The ends lost 3 bases at V and 5 bases at J; junction bases unmatched: 6. This CDR3 contains 15 residues. Germline V gene sequence: CDR1 KGHSH, CDR2 LQKENI. The receptor was isolated from a woman aged 70-85 years with CD4+ T-cell large granular lymphocyte leukemia. The chain is built from TRBV18 and TRBJ1-2; 10 bases line up with TRBD1. The material sequenced was PBMCs. This CDR3 is CASSPTDRGWYGYTF. The CDR3 DNA reads as TGTGCCAGCTCACCTACGGACAGGGGGTGGTATGGCTACACCTTC.